Listed here are 14 T cell receptor beta chains from one sample, sequenced in a study. TCRdb recomputed calls from the RT-PCR reads with MiXCR, one row per CDR3 protein. This repertoire shows about 680,000 distinct CDR3 sequences, around 14% found once; its top ten account for 3.6%. The sequenced material came from memory CD4+ T cells from blood. Receptor source: a female donor in good health, serving as a healthy control.

This clonotype was seen a handful of times. The V call is TRBV28, the J call TRBJ1-1; the match to TRBD1 covers 8 bases. The J segment lost 5 bases and the V segment lost 6 bases, leaving 11 bases of the junction unmatched. The CDR3 contains 15 residues. Germline V gives CDR1 MDHEN, CDR2 SYDVKM. As DNA, the CDR3 is TGTGCCAGCAGCCCCCCTACAGGGGGAGTTACTGAAGCTTTCTTT. It translates to CASSPPTGGVTEAFF.

There are many counts of this clonotype. J is TRBJ2-2 and V is TRBV27, with 7 bases lining up with TRBD1. The ends lost 3 bases at V and 5 bases at J; junction bases unmatched: 6. CDR1 MNHEY and CDR2 SMNVEV come from the germline V gene (reference sequence). There are 15 residues in the CDR3. The CDR3: CASSFAPGGTGELFF. The CDR3, as DNA: TGTGCCAGCAGTTTTGCTCCAGGGGGTACCGGGGAGCTGTTTTTT.

This clonotype has at least ten counts. The chain couples TRBV10-2 to TRBJ1-1; D is uncertain. CDR1 is WSHSY, CDR2 SAAADI, per germline. The CDR3 runs to 16 residues. Between the trimmed V and J ends, which lost 1 base and 4 bases, there was a span of 16 bases. The CDR3 loop reads CASSEFRLAPGTEAFF. The CDR3 DNA reads TGCGCCAGCAGTGAGTTCCGACTCGCGCCAGGCACTGAAGCTTTCTTT.

This clonotype was detected only a few times. The V call is TRBV12-3 or TRBV12-4, the J call TRBJ2-4, with 7 bases identical to TRBD2. This CDR3 has 13 residues. Trimming cost V 4 bases and J 14 bases; bases outside gene matches: 11. The CDR3 bases are TGTGCCAGCAGTTCCCCCGGGCTAGCGGCCGAGTACTTC. Protein product: CASSSPGLAAEYF.

V and J are TRBV10-3 and TRBJ1-2, with D hard to call. The CDR3 is 13 residues long. Trimming cost V 3 bases and J 5 bases, with 10 bases left between them. Germline CDR1 is ENHRY and CDR2 is SYGVKD. CDR3 sequence reads: CAISEQSIYGYTF. CDR3 DNA sequence: TGTGCCATCAGTGAACAGTCAATATATGGCTACACCTTC.

This clonotype was seen more than once but under ten times. V is TRBV5-1 and J is TRBJ2-1; 13 bases line up with TRBD2. Trimming took 7 bases from V and 0 from J; bases not matched to a gene: 7. CDR1 is SGHRS and CDR2 is YFSETQ in the germline V gene. The CDR3 is 17 residues long. CDR3 in amino acids: CASQGLAGSISYNEQFF. The CDR3 DNA reads as TGCGCCAGCCAGGGACTAGCGGGGTCAATCTCCTACAATGAGCAGTTCTTC.

A few counts support this clonotype. V gene TRBV6-1 combines with J gene TRBJ1-5; 10 bases fit TRBD1. CDR3 length equals 17 residues. Germline values: CDR1 MNHNS, CDR2 SASEGT. The J segment lost 1 base and the V segment lost 6 bases, leaving 9 bases of the junction unmatched. In DNA form, the CDR3 reads TGTGCCAGCAGCCCACCCCCGGGACAGGGGAGCAATCAGCCCCAGCATTTT. Its translation: CASSPPPGQGSNQPQHF.

The CDR3 loop reads CASSYSSTLGIYGYTF. The CDR3 DNA is TGTGCCAGCAGTTACTCGAGTACCCTGGGGATCTATGGCTACACCTTC. V usage is TRBV6-2 or TRBV6-3 and J usage is TRBJ1-2; D remains ambiguous. Germline-derived CDR1 and CDR2 are MNHEY and SVGEGT. The CDR3 contains 16 residues. V gave up 0 bases and J gave up 4 bases, with 15 bases separating them.

This clonotype came up a few times. V is TRBV28 and J is TRBJ2-3; D is ambiguous. The CDR3 covers 12 residues. Germline V gene data show CDR1 as MDHEN and CDR2 as SYDVKM. The V end was cut by 8 bases, the J end by 6 bases, with 12 bases between. The CDR3 here is CASGRMYDTQYF. In DNA form, the CDR3 reads TGTGCCAGCGGGCGGATGTACGATACGCAGTATTTT.

This clonotype was recorded many times. The rearrangement uses TRBV27 and TRBJ2-3; TRBD2 matches 12 bases. Trimming took 7 bases from V and 2 from J; bases not matched to a gene: 1. CDR1 is MNHEY and CDR2 is SMNVEV in the germline V gene (reference sequence). The CDR3 has 14 residues. The CDR3 here is CASTSGRATDTQYF. CDR3 sequence (DNA): TGTGCCAGCACTAGCGGGAGGGCCACAGATACGCAGTATTTT.

This clonotype was seen ten or more times. The chain carries TRBV27 and TRBJ2-3, with TRBD2 matching over 15 bases. The ends lost 6 bases at V and 8 bases at J; junction bases unmatched: 0. The germline gives CDR1 MNHEY, CDR2 SMNVEV (reference sequence). This CDR3 spans 13 amino acids. The chain's CDR3 is CASRGLAGGTQYF. CDR3 DNA: TGTGCCAGCAGGGGACTAGCGGGGGGTACGCAGTATTTT.

The chain recombines TRBV2 with TRBJ2-7; no firm D call. This CDR3 contains 14 residues. V was cut by 5 bases and J by 2 bases, with 13 bases left in between. Germline CDR1 and CDR2: SNHLY and FYNNEI. CDR3 region: CASSPRLLTYEQYF. The CDR3 DNA reads as TGTGCCAGCAGTCCCCGATTATTAACCTACGAGCAGTACTTC. The variable domain in full, completed from reference TRBV2 and TRBJ2-7, reads EPEVTQTPSHQVTQMGQEVILRCVPISNHLYFYWYRQILGQKVEFLVSFYNNEISEKSEIFDDQFSVERPDGSNFTLKIRSTKLEDSAMYFCASSPRLLTYEQYFGPGTRLTVT.

This clonotype has more than one count but fewer than ten. The genes are TRBV27 and TRBJ1-1; tentative D call: TRBD1 (6 bases). Trimming removed 6 bases from V and 1 base from J, with 15 bases in between. Germline V CDR1 and CDR2: MNHEY, SMNVEV (reference sequence). The CDR3 extends over 15 amino acids. The CDR3 sequence is CASSRLDSRNTEAFF. The DNA for the CDR3 is TGTGCCAGCAGCCGGCTGGACAGCAGGAACACTGAAGCTTTCTTT.

This clonotype was detected only a few times. The chain has TRBV5-1 and TRBJ1-5, with a possible D match to TRBD1 (5 bases). The V end lost 4 bases, the J end lost 6 bases, and 17 bases lay between the germline ends. Per the germline V gene, CDR1 is SGHRS and CDR2 is YFSETQ. This CDR3 has 15 residues. The chain's CDR3 is CASSPESGAGQPQHF. The CDR3 nucleotides read TGCGCCAGCAGCCCGGAGAGTGGGGCAGGTCAGCCCCAGCATTTT.